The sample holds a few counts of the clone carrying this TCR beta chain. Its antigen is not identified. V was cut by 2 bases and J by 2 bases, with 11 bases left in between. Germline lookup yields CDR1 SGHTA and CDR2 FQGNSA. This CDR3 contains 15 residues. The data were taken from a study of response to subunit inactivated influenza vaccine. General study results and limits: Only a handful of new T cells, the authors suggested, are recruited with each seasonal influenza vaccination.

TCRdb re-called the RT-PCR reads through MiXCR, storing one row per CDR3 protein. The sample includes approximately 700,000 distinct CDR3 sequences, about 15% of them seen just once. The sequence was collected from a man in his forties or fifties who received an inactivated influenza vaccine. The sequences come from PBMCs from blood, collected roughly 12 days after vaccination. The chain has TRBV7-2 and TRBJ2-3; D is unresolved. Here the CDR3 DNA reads TGTGCCAGCAGCTTATCGTACTACTCCACAGATACGCAGTATTTT. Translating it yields CASSLSYYSTDTQYF.